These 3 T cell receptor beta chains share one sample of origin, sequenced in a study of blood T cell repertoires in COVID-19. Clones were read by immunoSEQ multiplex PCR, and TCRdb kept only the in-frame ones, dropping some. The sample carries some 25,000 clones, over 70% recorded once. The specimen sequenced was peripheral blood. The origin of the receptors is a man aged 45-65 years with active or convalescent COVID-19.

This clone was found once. CDR3: CASSPRDYSGNTIYF. The CDR3 DNA is TGTGCCAGCAGTCCCAGGGATTACTCTGGAAACACCATATATTTT. V usage is TRBV6-5 and J usage is TRBJ1-3, with D maybe TRBD1 (5 bases). The ends were cut back, 5 bases at V and 0 bases at J, with 11 bases in the middle. CDR1 and CDR2 (germline): MNHEY, SVGAGI. This CDR3 is 15 amino acids long.

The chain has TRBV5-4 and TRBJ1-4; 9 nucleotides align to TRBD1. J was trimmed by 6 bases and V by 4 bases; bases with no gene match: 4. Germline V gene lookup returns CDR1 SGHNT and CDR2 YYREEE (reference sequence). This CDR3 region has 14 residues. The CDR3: CASSPGQGHEKLFF. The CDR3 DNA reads TGTGCCAGCAGCCCGGGACAGGGCCATGAAAAACTGTTTTTT.

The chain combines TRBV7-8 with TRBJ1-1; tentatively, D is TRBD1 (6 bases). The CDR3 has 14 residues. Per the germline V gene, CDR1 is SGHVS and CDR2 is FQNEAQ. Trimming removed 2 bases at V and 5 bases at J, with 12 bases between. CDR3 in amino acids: CASSLQGLGTEAFF. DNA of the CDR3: TGTGCCAGCAGCTTACAGGGGCTTGGTACTGAAGCTTTCTTT.